Described below is a single TCR beta chain sequence and its context. The protocol was immunoSEQ multiplex PCR, while the TCRdb copy is restricted to in-frame clones and leaves out a portion. The sample yields 350,000 to 450,000 clones, about 93% seen once. The germline CDR1 and CDR2 sequences are MNHNY and SVGAGI (reference sequence). The ends were cut back, 2 bases at V and 2 bases at J, with 14 bases in the middle. CDR3 length equals 16 residues. The record originates from a study of control samples from healthy donors and cancer patients. The source is a middle-aged man with head and neck cancer. Sample: PBMCs. The J gene is TRBJ2-3, the V gene TRBV6-6, with no clear D. CDR3 sequence: CASSYVPGGVTDTQYF. The CDR3 DNA reads TGTGCCAGCAGTTACGTCCCGGGTGGGGTCACAGATACGCAGTATTTT.